Sequencing of this T cell receptor beta chain was carried out in a study of T cells in narcolepsy. A word on this clone: Its antigen is not known.

Using immunoSEQ multiplex PCR, the repertoire was profiled, and TCRdb retains in-frame clones only, with some absent. Among 17,000 or so clones listed, 55% to 75% were seen once. Germline CDR1 and CDR2: MNHEY and SMNVEV (reference sequence). The CDR3 runs 16 residues. J lost 0 bases, V lost 2 bases, and 3 bases had no gene match. Points from the study as a whole: HCRT-specific and TRIB2-specific autoreactive clonotypes appeared among same-patient CSF and blood CD4+ clonotypes.

Sequenced material: CD45RA- memory CD8+ T cells from PBMCs. The TCR sequence derives from a human donor with narcolepsy. The rearrangement links TRBV27 to TRBJ1-1; 10 nucleotides align to TRBD1. CDR3 sequence: CASSLQGQGMNTEAFF. The CDR3 DNA follows: TGTGCCAGCAGTTTACAGGGACAGGGGATGAACACTGAAGCTTTCTTT.